These T cell receptor beta chains were read from a single sample in a study of cytomegalovirus exposure and HLA in healthy donors. Using immunoSEQ multiplex PCR, the repertoire was profiled, and TCRdb retains in-frame clones only, with some absent. Among 97,000 or so clones listed, roughly 81% were seen once. The sequencing input was PBMCs. The origin of the receptors is a man aged 35-49 years in good health and CMV-seronegative. Both conserved end residues are part of each CDR3. D genes are given only for firm matches. A row's size may be missing; if present it is once, few, many or a size class.

j_call | v_call | d_call | clone_size | cdr3_nt | cdr3_aa
TRBJ2-3 | TRBV9 | - | - | TGTGCCAGCGGCGGTCAGGGGAGAGATACGCAGTATTTT | CASGGQGRDTQYF
TRBJ2-7 | TRBV11-2 | - | - | TGTGCCAGCAGCTTAGGCGCACACGAGCAGTACTTC | CASSLGAHEQYF
TRBJ1-5 | TRBV6-1 | - | - | TGTGCCACCCGACTTGGTCAGGGGATCTTTCAGCCCCAGCATTTT | CATRLGQGIFQPQHF
TRBJ2-5 | TRBV4-1 | - | - | TGCGCCAGCAGCCACGCAAACGTAATCGGTCCACCGGGAGAGCAGTACTTC | CASSHANVIGPPGEQYF
TRBJ2-7 | TRBV10-1 | TRBD1 | - | TGCGCCAGCAGAACCGGGACAGGGGAATTATCAAAGTCCTACGAGCAGTACTTC | CASRTGTGELSKSYEQYF
TRBJ1-6 | TRBV5-1 | TRBD1 | - | TGCGCCAGCAGCCCGGGACAGGGGCTATATAATTCACCCCTCCACTTT | CASSPGQGLYNSPLHF
TRBJ1-2 | TRBV14 | TRBD1 | - | TGTGCCAGCAGCCAGAGATGGGACAGCCTTTATGGCTACACCTTC | CASSQRWDSLYGYTF
TRBJ1-1 | TRBV15 | - | - | TGTGCCACCAGCAGAAACAGGGTCCCGGACACTGAAGCTTTCTTT | CATSRNRVPDTEAFF
TRBJ1-4 | TRBV4-1 | - | - | TGCGCCAGCAGCCAAGGGACTTGGAGTGAAAAACTGTTTTTT | CASSQGTWSEKLFF
TRBJ2-1 | TRBV5-6 | TRBD1 | - | TGTGCCAGCAGCTTGGTTGACCGGACAGGGGGTTGTGAGCAGTTCTTC | CASSLVDRTGGCEQFF
TRBJ2-3 | TRBV5-1 | TRBD1 | - | TGCGCCAGCAGACCGACAGGGGAACGCACAGATACGCAGTATTTT | CASRPTGERTDTQYF
TRBJ2-2 | TRBV7-9 | TRBD1 | - | TGTGCCAGCAGACAATCACAGGGGTTAAACACCGGGGAGCTGTTTTTT | CASRQSQGLNTGELFF
TRBJ1-3 | TRBV5-1 | TRBD1 | few | TGCGCCAGCAGCCCGGGAACAGGGGGTGCTGGAAACACCATATATTTT | CASSPGTGGAGNTIYF
TRBJ2-5 | TRBV19 | - | - | TGTGCCAGTAGTATACAGGGGATCAGCGAGACCCAGTACTTC | CASSIQGISETQYF
TRBJ2-3 | TRBV18 | - | - | TGTGCCAGCTCACGGGCCGGGGTGGGAGATACGCAGTATTTT | CASSRAGVGDTQYF
TRBJ2-3 | TRBV7-2 | - | - | TGTGCCAGCAGTCCAAACACAGATACGCAGTATTTT | CASSPNTDTQYF
TRBJ2-5 | TRBV7-9 | TRBD2 | - | TGTTCCAGCAGCTTAGGACCTAGCGGGGGGAGTCAAGAGACCCAGTACTTC | CSSSLGPSGGSQETQYF
TRBJ1-6 | TRBV2 | TRBD1 | - | TGTGCCAGCAGTCCTACAGGGGGGGGTAGACCCCTCCACTTT | CASSPTGGGRPLHF
TRBJ1-2 | TRBV5-6 | TRBD1 | - | TGTGCCAGCAGCACTTACCAGGGGGCTTATGGCTACACCTTC | CASSTYQGAYGYTF
TRBJ2-1 | TRBV30 | - | - | TGTGCCTGGAGTGAAGACAGCTACAATGAGCAGTTCTTC | CAWSEDSYNEQFF
TRBJ2-7 | TRBV7-2 | TRBD2 | once | TGTGCCAGCAGCCCGGGGGGGCGCACCGGGGCCGTTTACTTC | CASSPGGRTGAVYF
TRBJ2-1 | TRBV2 | - | - | TGTGCCAGCAGGGGGGGTGGTAAACCCCATCCAGGGTTCTTC | CASRGGGKPHPGFF
TRBJ2-2 | TRBV7-8 | - | - | TGTGCCAGCAGCTTTCTACAGGTCACCGGGGAGCTGTTTTTT | CASSFLQVTGELFF
TRBJ2-2 | TRBV19 | TRBD1 | - | TGTGCCAGTAGTGTGACAGGGGTTGGGACCGGGGAGCTGTTTTTT | CASSVTGVGTGELFF
TRBJ1-3 | TRBV5-6 | - | - | TGTGCCAGCAGCACGGCATGGCAGGGCTCTGGAAACACCATATATTTT | CASSTAWQGSGNTIYF
TRBJ1-6 | TRBV6-1 | TRBD1 | - | TGTGCCAGCAGTGGCAGACAGGGGGGAGAGGCCCTCCACTTT | CASSGRQGGEALHF
TRBJ2-7 | TRBV11-1 | TRBD1 | once | TGTGCCAGCAGCTTTGACAGGGTCTCCTACGAGCAGTACTTC | CASSFDRVSYEQYF
TRBJ1-1 | TRBV5-1 | - | - | TGCGCCAGCAGCTTTAAGGCCCGATTGGGGGCGGACACTGAAGCTTTCTTT | CASSFKARLGADTEAFF
TRBJ1-6 | TRBV7-8 | TRBD1 | - | TGTGCCAGCAGACCGACAGGGATGGAATCACCCCTCCACTTT | CASRPTGMESPLHF
TRBJ1-5 | TRBV5-6 | - | - | TGTGCCAGCAGCCGGACAGCCAATCAGCCCCAGCATTTT | CASSRTANQPQHF
TRBJ2-7 | TRBV18 | - | - | TGTGCCAGCTCACCTGGGACATCCAGCGAGCAGTACTTC | CASSPGTSSEQYF
TRBJ2-3 | TRBV10-3 | TRBD1 | - | TGTGCCACCCAGACAGGGGCCACAGATACGCAGTATTTT | CATQTGATDTQYF
TRBJ2-7 | TRBV4-3 | - | once | TGCGCCAGCAGCCAAGCCGGGCAGGGGACCTTTCCCTACGAGCAGTACTTC | CASSQAGQGTFPYEQYF
TRBJ2-7 | TRBV7-9 | TRBD1 | - | TGTGCCAGCAGCCTAAATACAGGGGGCTCCTACGAGCAGTACTTC | CASSLNTGGSYEQYF
TRBJ1-1 | TRBV18 | TRBD1 | - | TGTGCCAGCTCACCTTCCCCGGGACAGTCCGTAGAGGCTTTCTTT | CASSPSPGQSVEAFF
TRBJ2-4 | TRBV27 | - | few | TGTGCCAGCAGGGAGGGGAATTCGGACATTCAGTACTTC | CASREGNSDIQYF
TRBJ1-1 | TRBV19 | - | once | TGTGCCAGTAGTATAGGGCGGACAGTTTCAGCGAACACTGAAGCTTTCTTT | CASSIGRTVSANTEAFF
TRBJ2-7 | TRBV5-4 | TRBD1 | - | TGTGCCAGCAGCTTCCGGGACAGCCCCTACGAGCAGTACTTC | CASSFRDSPYEQYF
TRBJ1-5 | TRBV28 | - | - | TGTGCCAGCAGTATTACGGGAGGATGGAGCAATCAGCCCCAGCATTTT | CASSITGGWSNQPQHF
TRBJ2-7 | TRBV5-1 | - | - | TGCGCCAGCAGCCCCGGAGGGCTAGGGGTGGAGCAGTACTTC | CASSPGGLGVEQYF
TRBJ2-7 | TRBV27 | - | - | TGTGCCAGCAGTTGGGCAGGGAGGTACGAGCAGTACTTC | CASSWAGRYEQYF
TRBJ1-5 | TRBV19 | - | - | TGTGCCAGTAGTATCCCACAGTGGAATCAGCCCCAGCATTTT | CASSIPQWNQPQHF